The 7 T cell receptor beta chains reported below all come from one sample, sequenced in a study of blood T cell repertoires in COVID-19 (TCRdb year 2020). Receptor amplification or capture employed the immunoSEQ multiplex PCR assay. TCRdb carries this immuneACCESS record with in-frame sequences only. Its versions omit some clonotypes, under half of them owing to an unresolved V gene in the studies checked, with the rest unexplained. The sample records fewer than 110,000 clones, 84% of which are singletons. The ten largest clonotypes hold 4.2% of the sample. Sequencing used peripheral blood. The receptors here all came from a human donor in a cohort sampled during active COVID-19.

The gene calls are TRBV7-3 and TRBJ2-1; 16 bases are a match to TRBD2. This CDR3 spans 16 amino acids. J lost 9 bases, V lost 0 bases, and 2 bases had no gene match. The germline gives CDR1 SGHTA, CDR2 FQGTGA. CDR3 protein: CASSLTGTSGRGEQFF. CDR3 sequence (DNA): TGTGCCAGCAGCTTAACAGGGACTAGCGGGAGGGGTGAGCAGTTCTTC.

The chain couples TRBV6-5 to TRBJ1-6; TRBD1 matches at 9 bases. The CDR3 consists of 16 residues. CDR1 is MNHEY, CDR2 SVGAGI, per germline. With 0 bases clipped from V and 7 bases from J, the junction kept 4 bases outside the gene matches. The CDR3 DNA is TGTGCCAGCAGTTACTCGACGGGACAGGGAAATTCACCCCTCCACTTT. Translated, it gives CASSYSTGQGNSPLHF.

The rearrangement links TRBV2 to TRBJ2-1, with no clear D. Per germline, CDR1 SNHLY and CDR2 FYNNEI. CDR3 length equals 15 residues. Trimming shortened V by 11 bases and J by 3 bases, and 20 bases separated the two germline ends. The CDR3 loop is CAGSDRGQIYNEQFF. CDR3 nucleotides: TGTGCCGGTAGTGACCGTGGGCAAATCTACAATGAGCAGTTCTTC.

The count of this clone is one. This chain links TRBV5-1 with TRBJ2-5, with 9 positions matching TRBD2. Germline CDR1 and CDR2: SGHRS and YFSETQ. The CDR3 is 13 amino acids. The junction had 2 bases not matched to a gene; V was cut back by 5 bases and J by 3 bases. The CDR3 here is CASRLAGEETQYF. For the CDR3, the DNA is TGCGCCAGCAGATTAGCGGGAGAAGAGACCCAGTACTTC. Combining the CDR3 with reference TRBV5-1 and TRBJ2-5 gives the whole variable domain KAGVTQTPRYLIKTRGQQVTLSCSPISGHRSVSWYQQTPGQGLQFLFEYFSETQRNKGNFPGRFSGRQFSNSRSEMNVSTLELGDSALYLCASRLAGEETQYFGPGTRLLVL.

Here the CDR3 DNA reads TGCGCCAGCAGCCAAAGGATAGCGGGAGGTGGGGAGACCCAGTACTTC. It encodes CASSQRIAGGGETQYF. This chain uses TRBV4-1 with TRBJ2-5; TRBD2 aligns across 10 bases. The CDR3 totals 16 residues. The germline V gene encodes CDR1 MGHRA and CDR2 YSYEKL. The J segment lost 5 bases and the V segment lost 2 bases, leaving 8 bases of the junction unmatched.

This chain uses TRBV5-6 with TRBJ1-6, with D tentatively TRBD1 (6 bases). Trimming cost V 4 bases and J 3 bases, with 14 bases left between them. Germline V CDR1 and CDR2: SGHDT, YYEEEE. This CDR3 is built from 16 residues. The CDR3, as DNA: TGTGCCAGCAGCGCGGGGGGCGGGGACTATAATTCACCCCTCCACTTT. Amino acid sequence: CASSAGGGDYNSPLHF.

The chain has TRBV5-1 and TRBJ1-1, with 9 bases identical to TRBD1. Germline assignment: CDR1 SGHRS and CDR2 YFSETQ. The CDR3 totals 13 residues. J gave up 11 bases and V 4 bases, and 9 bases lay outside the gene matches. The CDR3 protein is CASSITGGGGAFF. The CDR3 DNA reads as TGCGCCAGCAGCATCACAGGGGGCGGAGGGGCTTTCTTT. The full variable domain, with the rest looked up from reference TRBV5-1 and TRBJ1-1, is KAGVTQTPRYLIKTRGQQVTLSCSPISGHRSVSWYQQTPGQGLQFLFEYFSETQRNKGNFPGRFSGRQFSNSRSEMNVSTLELGDSALYLCASSITGGGGAFFGQGTRLTVV.